These 8 T cell receptor beta chains originate from one sample sequenced in a study of patients and donors after allogeneic stem cell transplantation. TCRdb passed the RT-PCR reads through MiXCR, listing each CDR3 protein once. The sample contains some 960,000 distinct CDR3 sequences, roughly 18% of which appear only once. Sample: blood, either unsorted or a sorted T cell fraction (not recorded which). The receptors were gathered from a human donor who was either an allogeneic HSCT recipient or a stem cell or donor lymphocyte infusion donor (not recorded which). It is not recorded whose cells these are; they may come from a transplant donor.

In its sample, this clonotype was seen a few times. The chain is built from TRBV5-5 and TRBJ2-2; no clear D gene. Trimming pared 1 base from V and 3 bases from J, leaving 16 bases between. Germline CDR1 SGHKS, CDR2 YYEKEE (reference sequence). The CDR3 has 17 amino acids. CDR3 amino acids: CASSLISDRRDTGELFF. The CDR3 DNA reads as TGTGCCAGCAGCTTGATATCCGACCGGCGCGACACCGGGGAGCTGTTTTTT.

This clonotype was counted only a few times. The chain has TRBV4-2 and TRBJ2-3; no firm D call. The CDR3 is 12 residues long. Deletions cut 0 bases from V and 10 bases from J, with 8 bases between. Per the germline V gene, CDR1 is LGHNA and CDR2 is YNFKEQ. The CDR3 DNA reads as TGTGCCAGCAGCCAAGATCCTAGGCCGCAGTATTTT. Protein: CASSQDPRPQYF.

The CDR3 region is CASSFSVQESTGELFF. CDR3 nucleotides: TGTGCCAGCAGTTTTTCAGTTCAGGAATCAACCGGGGAGCTGTTTTTT. The genes are TRBV12-3 or TRBV12-4 and TRBJ2-2; D is unclear. The CDR3 spans 16 residues. V lost 3 bases, J lost 5 bases, and 16 bases lay in between.

This clonotype has more than one count but fewer than ten. The genes are TRBV30 and TRBJ2-3; no definite D call. V was trimmed by 3 bases and J by 8 bases, leaving 12 bases between them. Germline V lookup: CDR1 GTSNPN, CDR2 SVGIG (reference sequence). The CDR3 runs 12 residues. The CDR3 DNA reads TGTGCCTGGAGGCTTGAGGCTGCTACGCAGTATTTT. Translating it yields CAWRLEAATQYF.

The genes are TRBV11-2 and TRBJ2-7, with D perhaps TRBD1 or TRBD2 (5 bases each). The CDR3 runs 17 residues. Germline V gives CDR1 SGHAT, CDR2 FQNNGV. The V end was cut by 3 bases, the J end by 2 bases, with 20 bases between. For the CDR3, the DNA is TGTGCCAGCAGCTTCTCGGTTGTTGGTGGGGGAGCCTACGAGCAGTACTTC. The encoded protein is CASSFSVVGGGAYEQYF.

This clonotype was found a few times. The CDR3 spells CASSLVLFYEQYF. The CDR3, as DNA: TGTGCCAGCAGTTTAGTGCTCTTCTACGAGCAGTACTTC. This chain uses TRBV12-3 or TRBV12-4 with TRBJ2-7; no clear D. This CDR3 comprises 13 residues. The V gene lost 1 base and the J gene lost 3 bases, with 7 bases spanning the gap.

This chain connects TRBV9 to TRBJ2-6, with 7 bases lining up with TRBD1. This CDR3 has 16 amino acids. The germline gives CDR1 SGDLS, CDR2 YYNGEE. Trimming at V came to 3 bases and at J to 4 bases, leaving 7 bases not matched to a gene. This CDR3 reads CASSARQGTGANVLTF. The CDR3 coding sequence is TGTGCCAGCAGCGCTAGACAGGGTACCGGGGCCAACGTCCTGACTTTC. Full variable domain (remainder filled in from reference TRBV9 and TRBJ2-6): DSGVTQTPKHLITATGQRVTLRCSPRSGDLSVYWYQQSLDQGLQFLIQYYNGEERAKGNILERFSAQQFPDLHSELNLSSLELGDSALYFCASSARQGTGANVLTFGAGSRLTVL.

This clonotype was recorded a few times. The J gene is TRBJ2-4, the V gene TRBV4-3; TRBD1 aligns across 7 bases. The ends lost 8 bases at V and 5 bases at J; junction bases unmatched: 3. Per the germline V gene, CDR1 is LGHNA and CDR2 is YSLEER. The length of the CDR3 is 12 residues. The CDR3 reads CASGTVQNIQYF. DNA for the CDR3: TGCGCCAGCGGGACAGTACAAAACATTCAGTACTTC.